This TCR beta chain was captured in a study of shared clonotypes between healthy human individuals (dated by TCRdb to 2020 to 2021). Notes on the research overall: Three men and two women, aged 18 to 49 years, made up the cohort. Per donor, three plates each were used for CD4 naive and CD4 memory, two for CD8 naive, and one for CD8 memory. To estimate repertoire size and how much clonotype sharing occurs between individuals, the study deeply sequenced the blood TCR repertoires of several healthy adults. To increase sequencing depth and limit assay-specific biases, different laboratories used diverse techniques to prepare libraries and sequence TCR repertoires. Each donor's leukapheresis produced roughly between roughly 0.94 and 9.5 billion PBMCs. The full study reports these points: Because the study included a small number of donors, the genetic and exposure-history diversity represented was limited. Sharing across several donors was observed for approximately 5% of naive CD4, 3% to 4% of naive CD8, 2% to 2.5% of memory CD4, and approximately 0.41% of memory CD8 clonotypes. Only blood was sampled, and tissue TCR repertoires likely differ from those in blood. Based on pairwise subsampling, the degree of clonotype sharing among donors was expected to be affected by sequencing depth. Larger estimated clonotype richness was generally found for naive subsets than for memory subsets. Compared with non-shared clonotypes, clonotypes shared by all four sorted-subset donors had higher generation probabilities. Even with the large sequencing depth, rarefaction of the sorted-subset datasets indicated that sequencing was incomplete.

Using the deep immunoSEQ assay, multiplex PCR amplified TCR CDR3 regions from genomic DNA. For each cell subset, the extracted genomic DNA was distributed evenly across all wells of several immunoSEQ 96-well plates, and each plate served as one replicate. For sorted subsets, each replicate PCR was loaded with about 0.2 ug genomic DNA, equivalent to roughly 30,000 T cell genomes. The purified libraries were quantified using a Qubit 3.0 fluorometer, sized with a Bioanalyzer 2100, and then quantified again using the KAPA Library Quantification kit. Every immunoSEQ 96-well plate was sequenced on a separate single-read 150-cycle Illumina NextSeq 550 flow cell. The original pipeline was this. Because only junctional sequences without quality scores were contained in the immunoSEQ output, filtering matching that applied to full-length reads could not be performed. Sequences were annotated with PyIR, a Python wrapper for IgBLAST v1.9, and V/J genes and CDR3 were assigned using IMGT germline references. Reads were filtered out if the reads had weak V/J assignments (E-value above 1e-6), no CDR3, stop codons, out-of-frame junctions, or ambiguous translated residues. V3J clonotypes were defined as sequences sharing the same inferred V gene, J gene, and CDR3 amino acid sequence. Percentage overlap between repertoires was computed as shared unique clonotypes divided by the size of the smaller repertoire. RTK rarefaction, the Chao1 estimator, and Recon v2.1 estimates of unobserved clonotypes were used to assess repertoire richness. Generation probabilities were computed with OLGA for all TCRbeta clonotypes obtained by the gDNA method from several donors. TCRdb re-hosts the immuneACCESS table, in-frame sequences only. Its copies lack some clones; in the studies checked, an unresolved V gene accounts for under half of them, and the cause for the rest is not known. V and J calls and clone size are those listed in that table; D and trimming were worked out from the DNA. The sample has roughly 700,000 clones on record, 74% of them singletons. Over 1.5% of the sample rests with the top ten.

Per the germline V gene, SQVTM is the CDR1 and ANQGSEA is the CDR2. The CDR3 holds 17 amino acids from the cysteine to the phenylalanine. Of the read, only the CDR3 DNA is kept; its 51 bases are in frame from base 1. After removal of 3 bases from V and 2 bases from J, the junction retains 13 bases not matched to a gene. Healthy HIV-negative adults with no recently reported acute infections or vaccinations were included as donors. Only Caucasian adults living in Nashville, Tennessee, USA were represented among the donors. Magnetic negative selection was used to enrich CD4+ T cells, after which naive cells were positively selected on CD45RA and the negative fraction became the memory subset. Blood was obtained by leukapheresis, after which PBMCs were separated by Ficoll-Histopaque density gradient centrifugation and cryopreserved in liquid nitrogen vapor phase. Analytical flow cytometry was used to check the purity and quantity of each magnetically sorted T cell population. Genomic DNA was isolated from each sorted fraction and quantified by UV absorbance on a Nanodrop 2000c.

With regard to this clone: The antigen it binds to is not known. Per-base quality was not reported, and no clone a single base away is much larger than it.

The TCR was taken from a woman aged 25 to 45 in good health. Sequencing used memory CD4+ T cells sorted from blood. This sample's cell subset or site label indicates: CD45RA-negative fraction. Recombination connected TRBV29-1 to TRBJ2-1, with 7 junctional bases fitting TRBD2. The bases are TGCAGCGTTGAGGACCTGGCTGGCGGGAGTGCCTACAATGAGCAGTTCTTC. This translates into CSVEDLAGGSAYNEQFF.